This T cell receptor beta chain originates from a study of vaccination and CD4 T cells after COVID-19. V was trimmed by 2 bases and J by 11 bases, leaving 13 bases between them. Germline loops: CDR1 SEHNR, CDR2 FQNEAQ (reference sequence). The CDR3 is 13 amino acids. A note on this clonotype: The antigen remains unidentified.

Treatment meaning: approximately 10-day PBMC culture with coronavirus spike peptide pools or control peptides (ViraFEST assay). Via ViraFEST, peptide pools expanded antigen-specific T cells before TCR sequencing. Cells were cultured for about nine days, and then CD4+ T cells were isolated by negative selection. The Oncomine TCR Beta short-read assay was what sequenced the DNA obtained from cultured CD4+ T cells. Cultures of CD4+ T cells served as the source for extracting genomic DNA. In TCRdb, the PCR reads were re-called with MiXCR into one record per CDR3 protein. The sample consists of 15,000 to 20,000 distinct CDR3 sequences, around 29% of them appearing once.

This TCR derives from a human donor with COVID-19. Sequenced material: cultured CD4+ T cells from blood. The J gene is TRBJ2-1, the V gene TRBV7-9; D is perhaps TRBD2 (6 bases). In DNA form, the CDR3 reads TGTGCCAGCAGCTTACCGGGGAGGCCTCAGCAGTTCTTC. The encoded protein is CASSLPGRPQQFF. The whole variable domain, remainder taken from reference TRBV7-9 and TRBJ2-1, is DTGVSQNPRHKITKRGQNVTFRCDPISEHNRLYWYRQTLGQGPEFLTYFQNEAQLEKSRLLSDRFSAERPKGSFSTLEIQRTEQGDSAMYLCASSLPGRPQQFFGPGTRLTVL.